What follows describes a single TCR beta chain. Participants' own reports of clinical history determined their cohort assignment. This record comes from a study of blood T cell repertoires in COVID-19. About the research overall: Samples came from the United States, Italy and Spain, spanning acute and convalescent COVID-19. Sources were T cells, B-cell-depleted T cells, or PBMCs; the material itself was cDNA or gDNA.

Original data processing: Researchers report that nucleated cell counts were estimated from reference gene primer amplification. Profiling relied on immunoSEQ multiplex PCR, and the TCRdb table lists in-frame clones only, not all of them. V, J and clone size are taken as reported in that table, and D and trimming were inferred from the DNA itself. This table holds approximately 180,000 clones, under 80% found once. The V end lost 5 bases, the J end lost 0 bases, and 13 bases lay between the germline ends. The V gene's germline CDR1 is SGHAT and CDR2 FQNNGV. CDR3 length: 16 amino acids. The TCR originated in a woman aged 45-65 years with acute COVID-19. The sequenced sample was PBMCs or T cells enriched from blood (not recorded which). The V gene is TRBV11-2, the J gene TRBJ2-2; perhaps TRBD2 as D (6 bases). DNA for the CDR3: TGTGCCAGCAGCCCGGTGGCGGGGCCGAACACCGGGGAGCTGTTTTTT. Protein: CASSPVAGPNTGELFF.